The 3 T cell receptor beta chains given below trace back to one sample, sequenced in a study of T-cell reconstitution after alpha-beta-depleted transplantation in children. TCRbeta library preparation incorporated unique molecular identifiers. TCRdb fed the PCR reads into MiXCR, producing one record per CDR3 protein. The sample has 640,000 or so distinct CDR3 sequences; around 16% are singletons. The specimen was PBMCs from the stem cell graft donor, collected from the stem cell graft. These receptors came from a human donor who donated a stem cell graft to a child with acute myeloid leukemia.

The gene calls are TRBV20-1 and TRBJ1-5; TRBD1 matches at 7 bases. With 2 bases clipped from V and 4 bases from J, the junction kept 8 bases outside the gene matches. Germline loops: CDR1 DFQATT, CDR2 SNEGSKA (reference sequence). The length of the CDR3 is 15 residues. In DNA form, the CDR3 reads TGCAGTGCTAGAAGGGCAGGGGGAGGTAATCAGCCCCAGCATTTT. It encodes CSARRAGGGNQPQHF.

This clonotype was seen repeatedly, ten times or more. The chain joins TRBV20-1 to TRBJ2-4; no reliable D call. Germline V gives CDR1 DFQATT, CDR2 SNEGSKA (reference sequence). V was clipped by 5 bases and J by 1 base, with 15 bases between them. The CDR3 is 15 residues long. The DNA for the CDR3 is TGCAGTGCTGCCAAAGGAGAGACGGCCAAAAACATTCAGTACTTC. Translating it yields CSAAKGETAKNIQYF.

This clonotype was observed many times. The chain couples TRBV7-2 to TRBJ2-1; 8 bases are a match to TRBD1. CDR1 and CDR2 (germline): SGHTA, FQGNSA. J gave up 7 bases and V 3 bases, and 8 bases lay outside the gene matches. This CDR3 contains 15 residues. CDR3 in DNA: TGTGCCAGCAGCTTGACAGGGGCCGCCGGTAATGAGCAGTTCTTC. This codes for CASSLTGAAGNEQFF.